A selection of T cell receptor beta chains follows, all from one sample in a study of OX40 agonist ivuxolimab in advanced cancers. The assay was immunoSEQ multiplex PCR, and TCRdb's table has in-frame clones only and misses some. The repertoire consists of 72,000 or so clones, with roughly 85% occurring once and the leading ten covering approximately 1.2%. The source material was CD4+ or CD8+ T cells sorted from blood, sampled in a trial of the OX40 agonist ivuxolimab. Every receptor here comes from an adult with an advanced solid tumor such as melanoma, head and neck, liver or kidney cancer. Both conserved end residues are part of each CDR3. The order of the fields is J gene, CDR3 length, V gene, D gene, clone size, CDR3 protein, CDR3 DNA. A D gene is named only where the DNA matches it firmly. Clone sizes are given selectively: once, few, many, or a class where the clone is expanded.

J: TRBJ2-3
length: 14
V: TRBV10-3
D: -
size: -
CDR3: CAIRLTSGTDTQYF
DNA: TGTGCCATTAGGCTAACCTCGGGCACAGATACGCAGTATTTT

J: TRBJ1-2
length: 14
V: TRBV5-1
D: TRBD1
size: -
CDR3: CASSVDRGNYGYTF
DNA: TGCGCCAGCAGCGTGGACAGGGGGAACTATGGCTACACCTTC

J: TRBJ2-1
length: 13
V: TRBV28
D: -
size: -
CDR3: CASSFPGVHEQFF
DNA: TGTGCCAGCAGTTTCCCAGGGGTCCATGAGCAGTTCTTC

J: TRBJ2-1
length: 15
V: TRBV5-1
D: TRBD2
size: -
CDR3: CASSLVAGGSNEQFF
DNA: TGCGCCAGCAGCCTGGTAGCGGGAGGGAGCAATGAGCAGTTCTTC

J: TRBJ2-1
length: 13
V: TRBV29-1
D: TRBD2
size: -
CDR3: CSVDLSGEGEQFF
DNA: TGCAGCGTTGATTTGTCGGGGGAGGGTGAGCAGTTCTTC

J: TRBJ2-1
length: 15
V: TRBV15
D: TRBD2
size: -
CDR3: CATSRPGGGHNEQFF
DNA: TGTGCCACCAGCCGGCCGGGAGGGGGTCACAATGAGCAGTTCTTC

J: TRBJ1-1
length: 14
V: TRBV5-1
D: -
size: -
CDR3: CASSLRTSNTEAFF
DNA: TGCGCCAGCAGTCTCAGGACATCGAACACTGAAGCTTTCTTT

J: TRBJ1-2
length: 13
V: TRBV6-5
D: -
size: -
CDR3: CAVRDPNNYGYTF
DNA: TGTGCCGTGAGAGATCCAAACAACTATGGCTACACCTTC

J: TRBJ1-3
length: 16
V: TRBV13
D: -
size: -
CDR3: CASSSFVSGLGNTIYF
DNA: TGTGCCAGCAGCTCCTTTGTTTCGGGGTTGGGAAACACCATATATTTT

J: TRBJ2-1
length: 16
V: TRBV10-2
D: TRBD2
size: -
CDR3: CASSATSASSYNEQFF
DNA: TGCGCCAGCAGCGCCACTAGCGCCAGCTCCTACAATGAGCAGTTCTTC

J: TRBJ2-7
length: 14
V: TRBV6-5
D: -
size: -
CDR3: CASRSGLLSYEQYF
DNA: TGTGCCAGCAGGTCGGGACTCCTCTCCTACGAGCAGTACTTC

J: TRBJ2-6
length: 15
V: TRBV7-2
D: -
size: -
CDR3: CASSFPPPGANVLTF
DNA: TGTGCCAGCAGCTTCCCCCCCCCTGGGGCCAACGTCCTGACTTTC

J: TRBJ2-2
length: 17
V: TRBV10-2
D: TRBD2
size: -
CDR3: CASSEWRGLAGRGELFF
DNA: TGCGCCAGCAGTGAGTGGAGAGGGCTAGCGGGGCGCGGGGAGCTGTTTTTT

J: TRBJ2-6
length: 16
V: TRBV10-1
D: TRBD1
size: -
CDR3: CASWDRADSGANVLTF
DNA: TGCGCCAGTTGGGACAGGGCTGACTCTGGGGCCAACGTCCTGACTTTC

J: TRBJ1-2
length: 12
V: TRBV29-1
D: -
size: -
CDR3: CSPTGGYYGYTF
DNA: TGCAGCCCGACGGGGGGCTACTATGGCTACACCTTC

J: TRBJ2-2
length: 15
V: TRBV10-1
D: TRBD2
size: -
CDR3: CASSALAGGTGELFF
DNA: TGCGCCAGCAGTGCACTAGCGGGAGGGACCGGGGAGCTGTTTTTT

J: TRBJ1-5
length: 13
V: TRBV28
D: -
size: -
CDR3: CASSLVQGEPQHF
DNA: TGTGCCAGCAGTTTAGTTCAGGGTGAGCCCCAGCATTTT

J: TRBJ2-6
length: 15
V: TRBV27
D: TRBD2
size: once
CDR3: CASTSSGAGANVLTF
DNA: TGTGCCAGCACCTCAAGCGGGGCTGGGGCCAACGTCCTGACTTTC

J: TRBJ2-7
length: 17
V: TRBV27
D: -
size: -
CDR3: CASSFRPFRGEGYEQYF
DNA: TGTGCCAGCAGTTTTAGACCTTTCAGGGGAGAGGGCTACGAGCAGTACTTC

J: TRBJ1-3
length: 15
V: TRBV7-2
D: -
size: -
CDR3: CASSLVGTAGNTIYF
DNA: TGTGCCAGCAGCTTAGTGGGAACTGCCGGAAACACCATATATTTT

J: TRBJ2-7
length: 16
V: TRBV28
D: TRBD2
size: -
CDR3: CASSLETSGSTYEQYF
DNA: TGTGCCAGCAGTTTAGAGACTAGCGGGTCTACCTACGAGCAGTACTTC

J: TRBJ2-1
length: 16
V: TRBV15
D: TRBD1
size: -
CDR3: CATRPSRDRIYNEQFF
DNA: TGTGCCACCAGGCCGTCCCGGGACAGGATATACAATGAGCAGTTCTTC